This T cell receptor beta chain came from a study of blood T cell repertoires in COVID-19. Clones were sequenced by immunoSEQ multiplex PCR, and TCRdb holds only the in-frame ones, with some missing. The data contain 200,000 or so clones, roughly 76% of them singletons. The CDR3 totals 13 residues. Germline assignment: CDR1 SNHLY and CDR2 FYNNEI. J gave up 5 bases and V 8 bases, and 9 bases lay outside the gene matches. This clone has just a few counts. The J gene is TRBJ2-7, the V gene TRBV2; 7 bases are shared with TRBD1. The sample taken for sequencing was peripheral blood. The clonotype originates from a woman of 80 years or more with COVID-19, enrolled during active disease. CDR3: CASAGQVTNEQYF. The CDR3 region has the DNA TGTGCCAGCGCCGGACAGGTAACGAACGAGCAGTACTTC.